Included here is one TCR beta chain sequence, with context. The antigen remains undetermined. TRB was amplified by touch-down multiplex PCR, primer pools A and B combined. TCRdb re-called the multiplex PCR reads; every CDR3 protein appears as one record, without DNA. This sample contains thousands of distinct CDR3 sequences. The CDR3 has 17 residues. Germline V gives CDR1 SGHDT, CDR2 YYEEEE. The source of the sample is a study of T cell clusters in autoimmune cytopenias. Study-wide results and limits: No cluster-lack signature appeared between secondary cytopenia and chronic lymphocytic leukemia patients, apparently due to lymphoma masking. Primary autoimmune cytopenia patients seemingly lacked the physiological T cell clusters found in healthy donors.

TRB was amplified from about 270 ng of peripheral blood genomic DNA per sample. The V gene is TRBV5-6, the J gene TRBJ2-1; TCRdb's assignment of TRBD2 cannot be checked, as there is no DNA. The TCR was taken from a human donor with an autoimmune cytopenia or autoimmune hepatitis (not recorded which). Source material: peripheral blood. CDR3 sequence reads: CASSLELRLAGWDEQFF.